This T cell receptor beta chain was identified during a study of shared clonotypes between healthy human individuals. This clone appeared once. Antigen unknown. There are 17 residues in the CDR3. Germline CDR1 MDHEN, CDR2 SYDVKM. The V gene lost 3 bases and the J gene lost 3 bases, with 18 bases spanning the gap. Whole-study findings and limits: The small donor group covered limited genetic and exposure diversity. The sharing of 5% to 5.5% of naive CD4 clonotypes was seen across a handful of donors. When compared with the clonotypes that were shared by all four sorted-subset donors, the non-shared clonotypes turned out to have lower generation probabilities.

The data were produced by immunoSEQ multiplex PCR, yet TCRdb's version contains in-frame clones alone and is incomplete. The table has about 590,000 clones, over 95% seen once; the top ten hold roughly 0.1%. Only CD45RO-negative cells positively selected for CCR7 counted as naive CD8 cells, so terminally differentiated effector memory CD45RA+ cells were excluded. The specimen sequenced was naive CD8+ T cells sorted from blood. This clonotype originated in a woman aged 25 to 45 in good health. The chain recombines TRBV28 with TRBJ1-5; TRBD1 might be the D (5 bases). CDR3 nucleotide sequence: TGTGCCAGCAGTTTGCTCGCTGGGGGGATGGACAATCAGCCCCAGCATTTT. It encodes CASSLLAGGMDNQPQHF.